This T cell receptor (beta chain) was identified in a study of graft-versus-host responses after intestinal transplantation (dated by TCRdb to about 2021). Turning to the overall study: The transplants that recipients received were multivisceral, liver-intestinal, or isolated intestinal. All recipients received anti-thymocyte globulin induction followed by maintenance tacrolimus and steroids for approximately 3 years. After intestinal transplantation, graft-versus-host and host-versus-graft alloreactive T cell clones were followed in the graft, circulation and bone marrow using bulk TCR-beta CDR3 sequencing. Alloreactive clones were identified by sequencing pre-transplant mixed lymphocyte reaction products and comparing these products with unstimulated pre-transplant donor and recipient T cells. Of the roughly 25 intestinal transplant recipients enrolled in the cohort, one of whom was a retransplant, a few patients without pretransplant specimens were excluded. Donor T cell macrochimerism was defined as a peak of at least 4% donor T cells among recipient peripheral blood mononuclear cells. Rather than going through the commercial service, samples from a few later patients were sequenced in-house on an Illumina MiSeq and processed with MiXCR. General conclusions and limits of the study: Early after transplant, peak levels of circulating GvH clones were found to be associated with declines in HvG clones. The conclusions were limited by the relatively low number and heterogeneity of the intestinal transplant patients. GvH clones were detected in recipient bone marrow, and some appeared earlier in ileal mucosa or blood, consistent with an intestinal mucosal origin. In the allografts of patients with donor T cell macrochimerism, GvH to HvG T cell clonal ratios were high.

Library prep was done by the immunoSEQ multiplex PCR assay. For most patients, genomic DNA was subjected to high-throughput TCR-beta CDR3 sequencing by Adaptive Biotechnologies. For the original study's pipeline: TCR sequencing data were retrieved from Adaptive's ImmunoSEQ software for 15 to 20 patients, whereas three other patients were processed with MiXCR and VDJtools. CDR3 nucleotide sequences shared between donor and recipient were removed because the origin of such sequences could not be assigned. At least 2-fold expansion over unstimulated cells and a minimum CFSE-low frequency of 0.002% (template counts) or 0.001% (read counts) were required for clones to be classified as alloreactive. A clone was considered mappable if detected in the sequenced pre-transplant spleen, lymph node, or MLR CFSE-low populations of the donor or recipient. Cumulative frequency of alloreactive clones was calculated as a percentage of all sequences weighted by copy number. TCRdb took over this immuneACCESS table, retaining in-frame rearrangements with V and J assigned. Such tables are incomplete; in checked studies, under half of the missing clones stem from an unresolved V gene, and the remainder is unexplained. The V and J calls and clone size were taken over from that table, and D and trimming were inferred from the DNA. This sample holds 62,000 or so clones; around 90% were observed only once. The top ten clonotypes cover roughly 1.7% of the sample.

This clone showed up just a few times. Its antigen is currently not known. Base qualities were left out, and no much larger clone turns up one base away. Blood samples were collected up to 4 times in the first month after transplant and then at least monthly when available. Unmatched junction bases come to 7, with V trimmed by 6 bases and J by 5 bases. From cysteine to phenylalanine, the CDR3 is 15 amino acids long. The entry retains the CDR3 DNA only, 45 bases that are in frame from base 1. CDR1 and CDR2, looked up from the germline V gene (reference sequence), are LNHDA and SQIVND. This clonotype was obtained from a human patient who received an intestinal transplant, so some T cells may come from the graft donor. The V and J segments used are TRBV19 and TRBJ2-1; TRBD2 fits 10 bases in the junction. Sequencing used PBMCs, obtained 26 days after transplant. The encoded CDR3 is CASRWSGGAHNEQFF. The sequence in DNA is TGTGCCAGTAGGTGGAGCGGGGGGGCCCACAATGAGCAGTTCTTC.